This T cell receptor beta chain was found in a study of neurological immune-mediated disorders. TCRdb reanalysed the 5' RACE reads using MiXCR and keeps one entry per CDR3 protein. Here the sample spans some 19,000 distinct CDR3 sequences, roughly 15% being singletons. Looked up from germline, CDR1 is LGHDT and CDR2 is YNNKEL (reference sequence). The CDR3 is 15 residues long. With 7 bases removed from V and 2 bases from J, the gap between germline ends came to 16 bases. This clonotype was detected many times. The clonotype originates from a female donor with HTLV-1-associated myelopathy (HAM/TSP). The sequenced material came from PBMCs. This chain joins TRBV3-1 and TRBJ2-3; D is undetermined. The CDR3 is CASTHWTQYTDTQYF. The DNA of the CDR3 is TGTGCCAGCACCCATTGGACCCAATACACAGATACGCAGTATTTT.